This paragraph covers one T cell receptor (beta chain) sequence. Its antigen is still unknown. No clone much larger than this one lies a single base away; base qualities are absent. These data are taken from a study of vaccination effects on CD4 cells after COVID-19 (dated by TCRdb to 2021 to 2024). For context, the study as a whole: Two doses of either the BNT162b2 or the mRNA-1273 mRNA SARS-CoV-2 vaccine were administered to participants. SARS-CoV-2 spike-specific CD4+ TCR repertoires from before and after mRNA vaccination were compared in COVID-19 convalescent patients and in infection-naive vaccine recipients. The full study included some eleven COVID-19 convalescent patients and a handful of SARS-CoV-2-naive healthy vaccine recipients. In the study, cultures from other donors were sequenced using the Oncomine TCR Beta short-read assay on an Illumina iSeq 100.

Preparation of the library involved the immunoSEQ multiplex PCR assay. DNA from the CD4+ T cells that had been cultured and isolated underwent TCR beta CDR3 sequencing. On the study's bioinformatics: Non-productive TCR sequences were removed, reads were trimmed to the CDR3 region, and CDR3s of at least 7 amino acids were retained. Antigen-specific clonotypes were identified with the MANAFEST web app by comparing expansion in peptide wells against reference cultures. To count as positive, a clone had to show expansion at FDR<0.05 compared with the reference and with all other wells, an odds ratio above 5, and a frequency above 0.1% in two replicate wells. A clonotype was called cross-reactive if it was significantly expanded both in SARS-CoV-2 spike wells and in at least one common cold coronavirus spike condition. CDR3 similarity was assessed by Levenshtein distance using the stringdist R package, and unrooted trees were constructed with ape in R 3.6.1. TCRdb mirrors the immuneACCESS table, restricted to in-frame sequences. Some clones are absent from its copies; in checked studies, under half trace to an unresolved V gene, and the reason for the others is unknown. Clone size and V and J calls were adopted from that table, with D and trimming inferred from the DNA. A total of tens of thousands of clones appear in this sample, around 79% of them only once. The top ten hold 2.5% to 3% of the sample.

The ViraFEST assay stimulated PBMC with viral peptide pools and then used TCR sequencing to identify antigen-specific CD4+ T cell clonotypes by expansion. After roughly 11 days of culture, CD4+ T cells were isolated with the EasySep CD4+ T cell isolation kit. Negative nucleocapsid antibody results before and after vaccination confirmed that the healthy vaccine recipients had no prior SARS-CoV-2 infection. Each well held roughly 2.2 million PBMC cultured in IMDM containing roughly 5.1% human AB serum, 9 to 10 IU/ml IL-2 and gentamicin, along with about 9.5 ug/ml peptides. On days 3 and 7, half of the culture medium was replaced with fresh IL-2-containing medium. Each peptide stimulation condition was cultured in triplicate wells unless otherwise noted. PBMC were separated from whole blood using Ficoll-Paque Plus gradient centrifugation and were then either cryopreserved at -140C or used fresh. The overlapping peptide pools covered the spike proteins of SARS-CoV-2 and of the common cold coronaviruses HCoV-NL63, HCoV-OC43 and HCoV-229E. The QIAamp micro DNA kit was used to extract genomic DNA from the cultured CD4+ T cells.

Paper-wide results and their limitations: Among healthy vaccine recipients, nearly all vaccine-induced clones were SARS-CoV-2 mono-reactive, and only 1 of 255 was cross-reactive with common cold coronaviruses. Clones induced by infection and clones induced by vaccination both contracted markedly at late timepoints after vaccination, which fits with T cell responses waning over time. The study was limited by a small number of convalescent patients and lacked early post-infection timepoints.

Including the terminal cysteine and phenylalanine, the CDR3 comprises 13 residues. Left in the record is the CDR3 DNA by itself, 39 bases read in frame from the first base. The junction shows trimming of 4 bases on V and 5 bases on J, plus 11 bases between the germline ends. CDR1 and CDR2 (SNHLY, FYNNEI) derive from the germline V gene. The TCR was taken from a human donor who received a COVID-19 vaccine. Here the chain combines TRBV2 and TRBJ1-1, with no confidently assigned D gene. Material: CD4+ T cells from PBMCs cultured with HCoV-NL63 spike peptides, obtained before COVID-19 vaccination. The cell subset or site label, read with the paper, signifies: HCoV-NL63 spike overlapping peptide pool stimulation. The CDR3 region: CASSVAIATEAFF. The DNA sequence reads TGTGCCAGCAGTGTGGCGATTGCTACTGAAGCTTTCTTT.